The 7 T cell receptor beta chains presented below share a single source sample, sequenced in a study of T-cell reconstitution after alpha-beta-depleted transplantation in children. During its preparation, the TCRbeta library received unique molecular identifiers. MiXCR, applied by TCRdb to the PCR reads, yields one record per CDR3 protein. This table holds about 440,000 distinct CDR3 sequences, 43% found once. The sample in question was PBMCs, obtained before TCRalphabeta/CD19-depleted stem cell transplant. The receptors shown here come from a girl between 2 and 10 years old with aplastic anemia, due to receive a stem cell transplant.

This clonotype was observed a handful of times. This chain uses TRBV12-3 or TRBV12-4 with TRBJ2-7; 9 nucleotides align to TRBD2. This CDR3 has 14 amino acids. J gave up 6 bases and V 6 bases, and 9 bases lay outside the gene matches. The CDR3: CASSPGAGGPEQYF. The CDR3 DNA follows: TGTGCCAGCAGCCCTGGAGCGGGGGGCCCCGAGCAGTACTTC.

J is TRBJ2-1 and V is TRBV5-1; maybe TRBD2 (5 bases). The CDR3 is 13 residues long. Germline lookup yields CDR1 SGHRS and CDR2 YFSETQ. Trimming left V 4 bases short and J 6 bases short, with 11 bases between. CDR3 sequence reads: CASSPLGSNEQFF. The CDR3 bases are TGCGCCAGCAGCCCCCTAGGGAGCAATGAGCAGTTCTTC.

This clonotype has a count of ten or more. The rearrangement links TRBV29-1 to TRBJ2-3, with a weak D call TRBD1 (5 bases). Trimming pared 0 bases from V and 6 bases from J, leaving 13 bases between. CDR1 SQVTM and CDR2 ANQGSEA come from the germline V gene. The CDR3 runs 14 residues. The CDR3: CSVEDEGAGDTQYF. The CDR3 DNA sequence: TGCAGCGTTGAAGACGAAGGGGCTGGGGATACGCAGTATTTT.

The V and J genes are TRBV20-1 and TRBJ1-1; D unresolved. Germline V gives CDR1 DFQATT, CDR2 SNEGSKA (reference sequence). The CDR3 covers 12 residues. Trimming stripped 5 bases from V and 0 bases from J, with 7 bases between. CDR3 in amino acids: CSAEIMNTEAFF. CDR3 DNA sequence: TGCAGTGCTGAGATCATGAACACTGAAGCTTTCTTT.

This clonotype has more than one count but fewer than ten. This chain uses TRBV15 with TRBJ2-3; either TRBD1 or TRBD2 may supply D (6 bases each). Trimming took off 0 bases at V and 4 bases at J, with 11 bases between the two ends. Germline V CDR1 and CDR2: LNHNV, YYDKDF (reference sequence). CDR3 size: 15 residues. The CDR3 region is CATSRDVGGADTQYF. CDR3 bases: TGTGCCACCAGCAGAGATGTGGGGGGCGCAGATACGCAGTATTTT.

V is TRBV5-1 and J is TRBJ1-1, with no clear D. Per the germline V gene, CDR1 is SGHRS and CDR2 is YFSETQ. The CDR3 has 10 residues. The ends were cut back, 8 bases at V and 10 bases at J, with 12 bases in the middle. The DNA of the CDR3 is TGCGCCAGAAGGGTCGTCGGAGCTTTCTTT. It is translated as CARRVVGAFF.

The rearrangement uses TRBV5-1 and TRBJ2-1; TRBD2 agrees at 9 bases. The CDR3 spans 16 residues. Germline CDR1 SGHRS, CDR2 YFSETQ. J lost 7 bases, V lost 0 bases, and 8 bases had no gene match. The CDR3 sequence: CASSLVGGGAGNEQFF. The CDR3 nucleotides are TGCGCCAGCAGCTTGGTTGGCGGGGGGGCGGGAAATGAGCAGTTCTTC. Drawing the rest from reference TRBV5-1 and TRBJ2-1, the complete variable domain is KAGVTQTPRYLIKTRGQQVTLSCSPISGHRSVSWYQQTPGQGLQFLFEYFSETQRNKGNFPGRFSGRQFSNSRSEMNVSTLELGDSALYLCASSLVGGGAGNEQFFGPGTRLTVL.